Following are 22 T cell receptor beta chains from one sample sequenced in a study of cytomegalovirus exposure and HLA in healthy donors. PCR was performed using 60 Vbeta and 13 Jbeta primers. Clones were read by immunoSEQ multiplex PCR, and TCRdb kept only the in-frame ones, dropping some. The sample holds about 170,000 clones, around three quarters seen once. The sequenced sample consisted of PBMCs. The source is a woman aged 45 to 65 in good health and CMV-seronegative.

The chain links TRBV27 to TRBJ1-2; D gene ambiguous. CDR1 MNHEY and CDR2 SMNVEV come from the germline V gene (reference sequence). The CDR3 covers 17 residues. The ends were cut back, 0 bases at V and 8 bases at J, with 22 bases in the middle. The CDR3 reads CASSLSILRPLGRGYTF. As DNA, the CDR3 is TGTGCCAGCAGTTTATCGATCCTCAGGCCCTTGGGCAGGGGCTACACCTTC.

The chain carries TRBV27 and TRBJ1-5, with D uncertain. The germline gives CDR1 MNHEY, CDR2 SMNVEV (reference sequence). The CDR3 length is 12 residues. With 4 bases removed from V and 3 bases from J, the gap between germline ends came to 4 bases. CDR3: CASSSNNQPQHF. The CDR3, as DNA: TGTGCCAGCAGTTCCAACAATCAGCCCCAGCATTTT.

This sequence joins TRBV30 and TRBJ2-3; 11 positions agree with TRBD1. CDR1 and CDR2 from the germline V gene are GTSNPN and SVGIG (reference sequence). This CDR3 comprises 15 residues. The V segment lost 4 bases and the J segment 5 bases; nucleotides outside the gene matches: 8. The CDR3 here is CAWTPGTGGIDTQYF. The CDR3 nucleotides read TGTGCCTGGACCCCCGGGACAGGGGGTATAGATACGCAGTATTTT.

The V and J genes are TRBV6-5 and TRBJ2-7, with 8 bases lining up with TRBD2. The CDR3 covers 14 residues. From germline, CDR1 is MNHEY and CDR2 SVGAGI. Losses at the gene ends were 5 bases for V and 7 bases for J; bases not matched to a gene: 10. CDR3 loop: CASSPPGTRGEQYF. CDR3 bases: TGTGCCAGCAGTCCCCCCGGGACTAGGGGTGAGCAGTACTTC.

The J gene is TRBJ2-1, the V gene TRBV11-3, with 8 positions matching TRBD2. Germline V CDR1 and CDR2: SGHNT, YENEEA. The CDR3 sequence is 13 residues long. V was pared by 0 bases and J by 10 bases, with 2 bases of the junction left unmatched. CDR3 DNA: TGTGCCAGCAGCTTAGACAGCGGGAGAGAGCAGTTCTTC. Translating it yields CASSLDSGREQFF.

V usage is TRBV7-6 and J usage is TRBJ2-5; TRBD1 agrees at 7 bases. Germline trimming cut 2 bases from V and 1 base from J; bases unmatched to any gene: 4. CDR1 is SGHVS and CDR2 is FNYEAQ in the germline V gene. This CDR3 has 15 residues. CDR3 loop: CASSLPTGLQETQYF. For the CDR3, the DNA is TGTGCCAGCAGCTTACCGACAGGGCTCCAAGAGACCCAGTACTTC.

This clone showed up just a few times. V gene TRBV6-5 combines with J gene TRBJ2-2; 9 bases map to TRBD1. The CDR3 totals 14 residues. After removal of 8 bases from V and 3 bases from J, the junction contained 4 bases not matched to a gene. Germline CDR1 reads MNHEY; CDR2 reads SVGAGI. The CDR3 loop is CASAWTGDTGELFF. Written as DNA, the CDR3 is TGTGCCAGCGCTTGGACAGGGGACACCGGGGAGCTGTTTTTT.

CDR3 residues: CASSSLAWEQFF. The CDR3 DNA reads as TGTGCCAGCAGCTCACTAGCTTGGGAGCAGTTCTTC. J is TRBJ2-1 and V is TRBV7-9, with D perhaps TRBD2 (6 bases). V was clipped by 4 bases and J by 10 bases, with 11 bases between them. There are 12 residues in the CDR3. Germline CDR1 is SEHNR and CDR2 is FQNEAQ (reference sequence).

V usage is TRBV6-5 and J usage is TRBJ1-4, with D maybe TRBD1 (6 bases). The germline V gene has CDR1 MNHEY and CDR2 SVGAGI. V lost 0 bases and J 0 bases, leaving 8 bases between the germline ends. The CDR3 has 16 residues. CDR3 nucleotides: TGTGCCAGCAGTTACTCGACAGGTGCAACTAATGAAAAACTGTTTTTT. As protein: CASSYSTGATNEKLFF.

The chain links TRBV19 to TRBJ2-1; TRBD2 matches 8 bases. V dropped 3 bases and J dropped 4; count of bases not matched to a gene: 8. The CDR3 loop spans 16 amino acids. Germline V gene sequence: CDR1 LNHDA, CDR2 SQIVND (reference sequence). CDR3 nucleotide sequence: TGTGCCAGTAGTATGTCCGGGGGGGGCGGGTACAATGAGCAGTTCTTC. It codes for CASSMSGGGGYNEQFF.

This clone came up once. CDR3 sequence: CASRGRAGAYEQYF. Written as DNA, the CDR3 is TGTGCCAGCAGAGGACGAGCGGGGGCCTACGAGCAGTACTTC. This rearrangement joins TRBV6-1 to TRBJ2-7, with 8 bases fitting TRBD2. The J segment lost 2 bases and the V segment lost 6 bases, leaving 6 bases of the junction unmatched. Per the germline V gene, CDR1 is MNHNS and CDR2 is SASEGT. CDR3 size: 14 residues.

The V and J genes are TRBV21-1 and TRBJ2-2; the table's D call of TRBD1 was not tested on the DNA. TRBV21-1 is listed as a pseudogene. This CDR3 region has 15 residues. The CDR3 spells CASSSRTGYTGELFF. The CDR3 DNA reads as TGTGCCAGCAGCTCCCGGACAGGATACACCGGGGAGCTGTTTTTT.

The gene calls are TRBV7-2 and TRBJ2-3; D perhaps matches TRBD2 (5 bases). The CDR3 sequence is 12 residues long. Germline V lookup: CDR1 SGHTA, CDR2 FQGNSA. V was pared by 4 bases and J by 3 bases, with 5 bases between. The CDR3 loop is CASSSGTDTQYF. CDR3 DNA: TGTGCCAGCAGCTCGGGGACAGATACGCAGTATTTT.

This clone appeared once. The chain employs TRBV27 and TRBJ1-6, with D uncertain. Per germline, CDR1 MNHEY and CDR2 SMNVEV (reference sequence). CDR3 length: 15 amino acids. The V and J ends lost 3 bases and 0 bases respectively, with 6 bases between them. This chain's CDR3 is CASSFGFSYNSPLHF. The DNA of the CDR3 is TGTGCCAGCAGTTTCGGGTTCTCCTATAATTCACCCCTCCACTTT.

The rearrangement uses TRBV11-2 and TRBJ1-5; perhaps TRBD1 as D (6 bases). Germline V CDR1 and CDR2: SGHAT, FQNNGV. Trimming left V 3 bases short and J 8 bases short, with 11 bases between. The CDR3 has 13 residues. This chain's CDR3 is CASSLRGNEPQHF. CDR3 sequence (DNA): TGTGCCAGCAGCTTGAGGGGGAATGAGCCCCAGCATTTT.

The chain joins TRBV5-1 to TRBJ1-2; D unclear. Between the trimmed V and J ends, which lost 0 bases and 4 bases, there was a span of 19 bases. CDR1 SGHRS and CDR2 YFSETQ come from the germline V gene. There are 17 residues in the CDR3. The CDR3 loop reads CASSLVASTDATYGYTF. The CDR3 DNA follows: TGCGCCAGCAGCTTGGTGGCCAGTACCGATGCAACCTATGGCTACACCTTC.

This clone was seen only a few times. This chain uses TRBV27 with TRBJ1-2; no reliable D call. The CDR3 totals 14 residues. Germline CDR1 reads MNHEY; CDR2 reads SMNVEV (reference sequence). Trimming left V 3 bases short and J 4 bases short, with 12 bases between. The CDR3 loop reads CASSFEPTIYGYTF. DNA for the CDR3: TGTGCCAGCAGTTTTGAACCGACTATCTATGGCTACACCTTC.

For the CDR3, the DNA is TGTGCCAGCAGCCACCGGGACAGGGGGCTTGGCGAGCAGTACTTC. Translated, it gives CASSHRDRGLGEQYF. The rearrangement joins TRBV7-9 to TRBJ2-7; 12 nucleotides line up with TRBD1. Germline loops: CDR1 SEHNR, CDR2 FQNEAQ (reference sequence). CDR3 length equals 15 residues. After removal of 5 bases from V and 6 bases from J, the junction contained 8 bases not matched to a gene.

The gene calls are TRBV2 and TRBJ2-5; 11 bases match TRBD1. After removal of 0 bases from V and 10 bases from J, the junction contained 7 bases not matched to a gene. This CDR3 is built from 15 residues. CDR1 and CDR2 (germline): SNHLY, FYNNEI. The CDR3 region has the DNA TGTGCCAGCAGTGAAGCCTTAGGGACAGGGGGGGGCCAGTACTTC. This translates into CASSEALGTGGGQYF.

The gene calls are TRBV28 and TRBJ1-2; no definite D call. The V gene's germline CDR1 is MDHEN and CDR2 SYDVKM. V lost 4 bases to trimming and J lost 1 base, with 7 bases between them. The CDR3 is made up of 13 amino acids. The DNA of the CDR3 is TGTGCCAGCAGTTCCAGGCTTAACTATGGCTACACCTTC. Its protein is CASSSRLNYGYTF.

This chain joins TRBV19 and TRBJ2-2, with TRBD1 matching 9 bases. The CDR3 is made up of 17 amino acids. The germline V gene has CDR1 LNHDA and CDR2 SQIVND (reference sequence). J gave up 1 base and V 4 bases, and 7 bases lay outside the gene matches. The CDR3 loop is CASSRTGGRWNTGELFF. The CDR3 DNA reads as TGTGCCAGTAGTAGAACAGGGGGCAGATGGAACACCGGGGAGCTGTTTTTT.

The rearrangement joins TRBV10-1 to TRBJ2-5; TRBD2 aligns across 16 bases. Judging by the DNA end, TRBJ2-7 fits better; the J call may be wrong. Germline-derived CDR1 and CDR2 are WNHNN and SYGVQD (reference sequence). The CDR3 totals 22 residues. CDR3 loop: CASTGTGTSGRAKLTSSYEQYF. Written as DNA, the CDR3 is TGCGCCAGCACCGGAACCGGGACTAGCGGGAGGGCCAAACTTACGAGCTCCTACGAGCAGTACTTC.